A single sample gave rise to the 4 T cell receptor beta chains below, sequenced in a study of shared clonotypes between healthy human individuals (TCRdb year 2020). Libraries were constructed by the immunoSEQ multiplex PCR assay. TCRdb provides this immuneACCESS table in a form limited to in-frame rearrangements. Some clones are lacking; in checked studies, under half of them reflect an unresolved V gene, and why the rest are absent is not known. For this sample the table gives 2 million to 2.5 million clones, of which 95% were detected only once. Together, the top ten hold 0.13% of the sample. Source material: naive CD4+ T cells sorted from blood. Interpreted using the paper, the cell subset or site label stands for: CD45RA+ positively selected. The receptors were gathered from a man aged 18 to 29 in good health.

The V call is TRBV20-1, the J call TRBJ2-7; possibly TRBD2 for D (5 bases). Per the germline V gene, CDR1 is DFQATT and CDR2 is SNEGSKA (reference sequence). V was trimmed by 5 bases and J by 7 bases, leaving 12 bases between them. The CDR3 is 11 amino acids. In nucleotides, the CDR3 is TGCAGTGCTCCGGCGGGTAGTGAGCAGTACTTC. Protein product: CSAPAGSEQYF.

The chain is built from TRBV9 and TRBJ2-5; the match to TRBD2 covers 10 bases. After removal of 0 bases from V and 0 bases from J, the junction contained 2 bases not matched to a gene. The CDR3 is 16 residues long. The germline CDR1 and CDR2 sequences are SGDLS and YYNGEE. The CDR3 reads CASSVASGGNQETQYF. Written as DNA, the CDR3 is TGTGCCAGCAGCGTAGCTAGCGGGGGCAACCAAGAGACCCAGTACTTC.

The chain is built from TRBV7-2 and TRBJ2-7; 12 bases are shared with TRBD2. With 4 bases clipped from V and 6 bases from J, the junction kept 10 bases outside the gene matches. The CDR3 extends over 16 amino acids. From germline, CDR1 is SGHTA and CDR2 FQGNSA. CDR3 residues: CASSSPTSGRGGEQYF. CDR3 in DNA: TGTGCCAGCAGCTCCCCGACTAGCGGGAGAGGAGGCGAGCAGTACTTC.

About this clone: The same CDR3 is also encoded by other DNA sequences in this sample. This chain connects TRBV5-4 to TRBJ2-7, with D maybe TRBD2 (6 bases). V lost 4 bases to trimming and J lost 4 bases, with 12 bases between them. Per the germline V gene, CDR1 is SGHNT and CDR2 is YYREEE (reference sequence). CDR3 size: 13 residues. CDR3 nucleotides: TGTGCCAGCAGCCCCCGGGACTCGTACGAGCAGTACTTC. It specifies CASSPRDSYEQYF.